Listed here are 19 T cell receptor beta chains from one sample, sequenced in a study of monozygotic twins with inflammatory bowel disease (dated by TCRdb to between 2018 and 2020). The library came from 5' RACE. Sequencer: Illumina HiSeq 2500. TCRdb reanalyzed the reads, keeping one entry per CDR3 protein sequence and omitting DNA. The table for this sample lists about 300,000 distinct CDR3 sequences. The ten biggest clones cover 5.6% of the sample. The sequencing sample was made of blood. These receptors all come from a human donor with ulcerative colitis or Crohn's disease, or a healthy co-twin of an affected twin (not recorded which).

The CDR3 protein is CASSLELGGELFF. The chain is built from TRBV7-6 and TRBJ2-2. In germline, CDR1 is SGHVS, CDR2 FNYEAQ. This CDR3 has 13 amino acids.

V gene TRBV7-6 combines with J gene TRBJ2-1; TCRdb proposes TRBD2, but this gene call is untestable without DNA. The CDR3 is 17 residues long. The germline V gene has CDR1 SGHVS and CDR2 FNYEAQ. CDR3 sequence: CASSLLRADQSANEQFF.

The genes are TRBV11-1 and TRBJ2-1; absent DNA, TCRdb's TRBD1 call cannot be checked. CDR3 length equals 19 residues. The germline gives CDR1 SGHAT, CDR2 FQDESV (reference sequence). The CDR3 region is CASSLPAGTTHRAHNEQFF.

The genes are TRBV3-1 and TRBJ2-7; TCRdb gives TRBD1 as the D gene, but with no DNA this cannot be confirmed. Germline loops: CDR1 LGHDT, CDR2 YNNKEL (reference sequence). The CDR3 runs to 14 residues. This CDR3 reads CASSHPPDRAVQYF.

The genes are TRBV28 and TRBJ2-7; absent DNA, TCRdb's TRBD1 call cannot be checked. The germline V gene has CDR1 MDHEN and CDR2 SYDVKM. The CDR3 is 15 amino acids. The CDR3 sequence: CASSSRGGPTYEQYF.

This clonotype is classed as medium-sized by frequency. V usage is TRBV30 and J usage is TRBJ2-7. This CDR3 has 13 residues. The germline gives CDR1 GTSNPN, CDR2 SVGIG (reference sequence). The CDR3 sequence is CAWSVRRPYEQYF.

The rearrangement uses TRBV7-2 and TRBJ2-7. CDR1 and CDR2 (germline): SGHTA, FQGNSA. This CDR3 is 15 amino acids long. The CDR3 protein is CASSAELGDYYEQYF. Full variable domain (missing parts from reference TRBV7-2 and TRBJ2-7): GAGVSQSPSNKVTEKGKDVELRCDPISGHTALYWYRQSLGQGLEFLIYFQGNSAPDKSGLPSDRFSAERTGGSVSTLTIQRTQQEDSAVYLCASSAELGDYYEQYFGPGTRLTVT.

The chain combines TRBV7-2 with TRBJ2-5; TCRdb gives TRBD2 as the D gene, but with no DNA this cannot be confirmed. The germline gives CDR1 SGHTA, CDR2 FQGNSA. This CDR3 is built from 16 residues. Here the CDR3 reads CASSSLAGAVGETQYF.

The CDR3 protein is CASRPPGLGINEQFF. This chain joins TRBV7-2 and TRBJ2-1; with no DNA, the TCRdb D assignment of TRBD2 cannot be verified. CDR1 is SGHTA, CDR2 FQGNSA, per germline. The CDR3 is 15 amino acids.

V gene TRBV5-4 combines with J gene TRBJ2-2. CDR3 length: 13 residues. The germline CDR1 and CDR2 sequences are SGHNT and YYREEE (reference sequence). The CDR3 here is CASSLSETGELFF.

The chain links TRBV20-1 to TRBJ1-6; there is no DNA to check the TCRdb D call of TRBD1. The CDR3 loop spans 14 amino acids. In germline, CDR1 is DFQATT, CDR2 SNEGSKA (reference sequence). The chain's CDR3 is CSATRVDNNSPLHF.

The rearrangement joins TRBV5-1 to TRBJ2-3. Germline V lookup: CDR1 SGHRS, CDR2 YFSETQ. This CDR3 has 16 residues. The CDR3 loop is CASSLLSQTFTDTQYF.

The rearrangement uses TRBV27 and TRBJ2-3; TCRdb proposes TRBD2, but this gene call is untestable without DNA. Germline CDR1 and CDR2: MNHEY and SMNVEV (reference sequence). CDR3 length: 16 residues. The CDR3 sequence is CASNSGRARSTDTQYF.

This rearrangement joins TRBV29-1 to TRBJ2-1. Germline V gene lookup returns CDR1 SQVTM and CDR2 ANQGSEA. The CDR3 consists of 14 residues. CDR3 amino acids: CSVDWLLTHNEQFF.

V is TRBV20-1 and J is TRBJ1-3. The germline CDR1 and CDR2 sequences are DFQATT and SNEGSKA (reference sequence). The CDR3 runs 11 residues. The CDR3 region is CSARAGNTIYF.

This chain uses TRBV5-1 with TRBJ2-5; the D gene TCRdb calls, TRBD1, cannot be checked with no DNA. This CDR3 is built from 16 residues. Germline lookup yields CDR1 SGHRS and CDR2 YFSETQ. CDR3 protein: CASSTGTGGSTETQYF.

The genes are TRBV12-3 or TRBV12-4 and TRBJ1-3; TCRdb's D gene call, TRBD1, goes unchecked for lack of DNA. This CDR3 comprises 15 residues. CDR3 protein: CATSRDRSSGNTIYF.

The rearrangement joins TRBV6-2 or TRBV6-3 to TRBJ1-5. Germline-derived CDR1 and CDR2 are MNHEY and SVGEGT. CDR3 length: 15 amino acids. CDR3 sequence: CASSYRGVLYQPQHF.

This chain connects TRBV15 to TRBJ2-2; TCRdb indicates TRBD2, and absent DNA this call remains unverified. CDR3 length: 16 residues. Germline CDR1 reads LNHNV; CDR2 reads YYDKDF (reference sequence). CDR3 region: CATSRDLAASPGELFF.